This T cell receptor (beta chain) was documented in a study of cytomegalovirus exposure and HLA in healthy donors. Primers included in the PCR were 60 Vbeta and 13 Jbeta primers. Sequenced by immunoSEQ multiplex PCR; TCRdb stores in-frame clones only, minus some. The sample holds about 270,000 clones, under 80% seen once. Study-wide points: HLA alleles were associated with fewer than 20,000 TCR beta sequences in a later analysis at 0.05 false discovery rate. Roughly uniform depth of sequencing across donors was assumed in presence/absence analyses. Later analysis identified a missense DCLRE1C variant that was linked to TCR beta V- and J-gene trimming.

Points on this clone: The antigen remains unidentified.

The sequenced sample consisted of PBMCs. This clonotype originated in a female donor in good health and CMV-seronegative.

CDR3 in amino acids: CASSLTSGETYEQYF. The CDR3 bases are TGTGCCAGCAGTCTGACTAGCGGGGAGACCTACGAGCAGTACTTC. The gene calls are TRBV6-5 and TRBJ2-7; 11 bases agree with TRBD2. CDR3 length: 15 amino acids. V was pared by 5 bases and J by 2 bases, with 5 bases of the junction left unmatched. The germline V gene encodes CDR1 MNHEY and CDR2 SVGAGI.